Below are 21 T cell receptor beta chains sequenced from a single sample in a study of T cell responses to AZD1222 COVID-19 vaccine. TCRdb's table, derived via immunoSEQ multiplex PCR, lists solely in-frame clones and lacks some. The sample shows 130,000 or so clones, about 90% of them seen only once. The sample consisted of peripheral blood, taken 28 days after the second AZD1222 dose. The receptors stem from an adult who received the AZD1222 COVID-19 vaccine.

The rearrangement uses TRBV3-1 (or the pseudogene TRBV3-2) and TRBJ2-1; a weak D match, TRBD2 (6 bases). Per the germline V gene, CDR1 is LGHDT and CDR2 is YNNKEL (reference sequence). This CDR3 contains 16 residues. V gave up 1 base and J gave up 3 bases, with 13 bases separating them. The DNA for the CDR3 is TGTGCCAGCAGCCAAGTACGGGACTCCTACTACAATGAGCAGTTCTTC. Translation gives CASSQVRDSYYNEQFF.

The chain combines TRBV7-2 with TRBJ2-2; D is possibly TRBD1 (7 bases). CDR3 length equals 16 residues. Trimming pared 5 bases from V and 2 bases from J, leaving 15 bases between. In germline, CDR1 is SGHTA, CDR2 FQGNSA. In DNA, the CDR3 is TGTGCCAGCAGCCCCCAGGGGGGCCGTAACACCGGGGAGCTGTTTTTT. This gives the protein CASSPQGGRNTGELFF.

The rearrangement links TRBV30 to TRBJ2-7; the D call may be TRBD1 or TRBD2 (5 bases each). The CDR3 length is 13 residues. Germline V lookup: CDR1 GTSNPN, CDR2 SVGIG (reference sequence). The V gene lost 2 bases and the J gene lost 10 bases, with 18 bases spanning the gap. CDR3 sequence: CAWSSTSGTAQYV. In DNA, the CDR3 is TGTGCCTGGAGTTCCACATCCGGGACGGCACAGTACGTC.

The chain is built from TRBV3-1 (or the pseudogene TRBV3-2) and TRBJ2-1; 7 bases line up with TRBD1. CDR3 length: 15 residues. CDR1 and CDR2 (germline): LGHDT, YNNKEL (reference sequence). V was pared by 4 bases and J by 7 bases, with 10 bases of the junction left unmatched. The CDR3 protein is CASSRTGTAFNEQFF. The CDR3 DNA sequence: TGTGCCAGCAGCCGCACCGGGACAGCTTTTAATGAGCAGTTCTTC.

V usage is TRBV6-5 and J usage is TRBJ1-1; D gene ambiguous. Germline V lookup: CDR1 MNHEY, CDR2 SVGAGI. Deletions cut 3 bases from V and 1 base from J, with 15 bases between. CDR3 size: 16 residues. The CDR3 nucleotides are TGTGCCAGCAGTTATGGCCGGCTTGAGGGGAACACTGAAGCTTTCTTT. Translating gives CASSYGRLEGNTEAFF.

The chain joins TRBV2 to TRBJ2-3; 11 bases line up with TRBD2. This CDR3 contains 15 residues. V lost 6 bases and J lost 0; bases outside the gene matches: 2. Germline V gene lookup returns CDR1 SNHLY and CDR2 FYNNEI. DNA for the CDR3: TGTGCCAGCAGACGACTAGCGGGGAGCACAGATACGCAGTATTTT. It is translated as CASRRLAGSTDTQYF.

The chain has TRBV6-2 or TRBV6-3 and TRBJ1-1, with D perhaps matching TRBD1 (6 bases). V was shortened by 4 bases and J by 4 bases, with 10 bases between the two germline ends. Germline lookup yields CDR1 MNHEY and CDR2 SVGEGT. The CDR3 consists of 13 residues. The CDR3 DNA reads as TGTGCCAGCAGTTTATTCAGGGGCACTGAAGCTTTCTTT. Its protein product is CASSLFRGTEAFF.

The chain has TRBV6-5 and TRBJ1-1; weak D call: TRBD1 (6 bases). Per the germline V gene, CDR1 is MNHEY and CDR2 is SVGAGI. V lost 3 bases and J 6 bases, leaving 11 bases between the germline ends. The CDR3 consists of 13 residues. The chain's CDR3 is CASSYTGRAEAFF. The CDR3 DNA sequence: TGTGCCAGCAGTTATACAGGGAGGGCTGAAGCTTTCTTT.

V gene TRBV6-5 combines with J gene TRBJ2-7; possibly TRBD2 for D (6 bases). The CDR3 has 12 amino acids. Deletions cut 6 bases from V and 6 bases from J, with 12 bases between. CDR1 and CDR2 (germline): MNHEY, SVGAGI. The CDR3 nucleotides are TGTGCCAGCAGCCGACTAGTGGGCGAGCAGTACGTC. Amino acid sequence: CASSRLVGEQYV.

The J gene is TRBJ2-1, the V gene TRBV3-1 (or the pseudogene TRBV3-2), with TRBD2 matching over 8 bases. Germline V gene data show CDR1 as LGHDT and CDR2 as YNNKEL (reference sequence). The V segment lost 2 bases and the J segment 4 bases; nucleotides outside the gene matches: 7. The CDR3 consists of 16 residues. CDR3 residues: CASSQNPGGGYNEQFF. For the CDR3, the DNA is TGTGCCAGCAGCCAAAACCCCGGGGGGGGTTACAATGAGCAGTTCTTC.

The chain has TRBV18 and TRBJ1-1; unclear D gene. The CDR3 length is 12 residues. Germline values: CDR1 KGHSH, CDR2 LQKENI. V shed 3 bases and J shed 7 bases, with 9 bases lying between them. As DNA, the CDR3 is TGTGCCAGCTCACCGGGGTACATTGAAGCTTTCTTT. As protein: CASSPGYIEAFF.

V gene TRBV11-2 combines with J gene TRBJ2-3; TRBD2 matches 16 bases. Trimming took 0 bases from V and 5 from J; bases not matched to a gene: 8. Germline CDR1 SGHAT, CDR2 FQNNGV. The CDR3 covers 19 residues. CDR3: CASSLDLPGLAGGRDTQYF. In nucleotides, the CDR3 is TGTGCCAGCAGCTTAGATCTGCCGGGACTAGCGGGAGGGCGAGATACGCAGTATTTT.

V is TRBV3-1 (or the pseudogene TRBV3-2) and J is TRBJ2-1; the match to TRBD2 covers 11 bases. CDR3 size: 17 residues. Germline V gene data show CDR1 as LGHDT and CDR2 as YNNKEL (reference sequence). With 6 bases clipped from V and 4 bases from J, the junction kept 11 bases outside the gene matches. The CDR3 bases are TGTGCCAGCAGTCTCAATAGCGGGAGGGGAACATACAATGAGCAGTTCTTC. This sequence encodes CASSLNSGRGTYNEQFF.

V gene TRBV9 combines with J gene TRBJ2-6, with D possibly matching TRBD2 (6 bases). Trimming left V 2 bases short and J 0 bases short, with 15 bases between. The CDR3 runs to 18 residues. Germline V lookup: CDR1 SGDLS, CDR2 YYNGEE. The CDR3 DNA reads as TGTGCCAGCAGCGTCACTAGGGACTTACACTCTGGGGCCAACGTCCTGACTTTC. Amino acids: CASSVTRDLHSGANVLTF.

The V gene is TRBV7-2, the J gene TRBJ1-4; D perhaps matches TRBD1 (5 bases). The V gene lost 4 bases and the J gene lost 8 bases, with 14 bases spanning the gap. In germline, CDR1 is SGHTA, CDR2 FQGNSA. CDR3 size: 14 residues. CDR3 loop: CASSYPGLGEKLFF. The DNA of the CDR3 is TGTGCCAGCAGCTATCCGGGACTAGGGGAAAAACTGTTTTTT.

The rearrangement uses TRBV7-2 and TRBJ2-4; 7 bases match TRBD1. There are 15 residues in the CDR3. Unmatched junction bases numbered 11, after V lost 0 bases and J lost 12 bases. CDR1 is SGHTA, CDR2 FQGNSA, per germline. The CDR3 sequence: CASSLAGVRQGNQYF. The CDR3 coding sequence is TGTGCCAGCAGCTTAGCGGGGGTCCGACAGGGTAATCAGTACTTC. Based on the CDR3 plus reference TRBV7-2 and TRBJ2-4, the full variable domain is GAGVSQSPSNKVTEKGKDVELRCDPISGHTALYWYRQSLGQGLEFLIYFQGNSAPDKSGLPSDRFSAERTGGSVSTLTIQRTQQEDSAVYLCASSLAGVRQGNQYFGAGTRLSVL.

The J gene is TRBJ1-1, the V gene TRBV18; 11 bases fit TRBD1. This CDR3 has 14 residues. V lost 8 bases to trimming and J lost 4 bases; unmatched junction nucleotides: 6. Germline CDR1 reads KGHSH; CDR2 reads LQKENI. CDR3 sequence (DNA): TGTGCCAGCGTGGGACAGGGGGATGGCACTGAAGCTTTCTTT. Translated: CASVGQGDGTEAFF.

This clone has only one observation. The chain links TRBV28 to TRBJ2-7; 9 positions agree with TRBD2. This CDR3 has 15 amino acids. Germline values: CDR1 MDHEN, CDR2 SYDVKM. Trimming removed 2 bases from V and 0 bases from J; junction bases left unmatched: 2. CDR3: CASSLGLARSYEQYV. The CDR3 DNA follows: TGTGCCAGCAGTTTAGGACTAGCGCGCTCCTACGAGCAGTACGTC.

CDR3 protein: CASSRVDPSEQYF. The CDR3 DNA is TGTGCCAGCAGCCGAGTTGACCCGTCCGAGCAGTACTTC. The chain recombines TRBV3-1 (or the pseudogene TRBV3-2) with TRBJ2-7; D is undetermined. V lost 4 bases to trimming and J lost 6 bases, with 13 bases between them. The CDR3 has 13 amino acids. CDR1 is LGHDT and CDR2 is YNNKEL in the germline V gene (reference sequence).

This chain uses TRBV7-3 with TRBJ2-5; 7 nucleotides match TRBD2. Germline V lookup: CDR1 SGHTA, CDR2 FQGTGA. V was clipped by 5 bases and J by 3 bases; unmatched bases: 3. The CDR3 sequence is 13 residues long. The DNA of the CDR3 is TGTGCCAGCAGCCCTAGCGGCAAAGAGACCCAGTACTTC. This codes for CASSPSGKETQYF.

This sequence joins TRBV2 and TRBJ1-2, with D unclear. Trimming left V 6 bases short and J 4 bases short, with 9 bases between. This CDR3 is built from 12 residues. Germline values: CDR1 SNHLY, CDR2 FYNNEI. The CDR3 DNA follows: TGTGCCAGCAGAGTCTCTACCTATGGCTACACCTTC. The encoded protein is CASRVSTYGYTF.